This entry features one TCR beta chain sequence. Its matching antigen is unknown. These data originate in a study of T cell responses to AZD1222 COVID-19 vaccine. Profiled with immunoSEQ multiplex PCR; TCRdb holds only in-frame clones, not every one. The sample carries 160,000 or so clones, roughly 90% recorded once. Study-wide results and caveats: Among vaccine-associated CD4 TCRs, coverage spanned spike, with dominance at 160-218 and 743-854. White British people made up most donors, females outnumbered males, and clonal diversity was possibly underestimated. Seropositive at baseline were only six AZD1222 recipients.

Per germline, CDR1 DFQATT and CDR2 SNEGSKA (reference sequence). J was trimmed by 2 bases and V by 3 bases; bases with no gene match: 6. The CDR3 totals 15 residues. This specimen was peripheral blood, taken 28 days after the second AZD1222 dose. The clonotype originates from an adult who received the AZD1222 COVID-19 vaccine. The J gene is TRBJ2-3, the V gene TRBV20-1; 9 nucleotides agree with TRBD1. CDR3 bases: TGCAGTGCTAGTTTTCGGACAGGGGTCACAGATACGCAGTATTTT. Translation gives CSASFRTGVTDTQYF.